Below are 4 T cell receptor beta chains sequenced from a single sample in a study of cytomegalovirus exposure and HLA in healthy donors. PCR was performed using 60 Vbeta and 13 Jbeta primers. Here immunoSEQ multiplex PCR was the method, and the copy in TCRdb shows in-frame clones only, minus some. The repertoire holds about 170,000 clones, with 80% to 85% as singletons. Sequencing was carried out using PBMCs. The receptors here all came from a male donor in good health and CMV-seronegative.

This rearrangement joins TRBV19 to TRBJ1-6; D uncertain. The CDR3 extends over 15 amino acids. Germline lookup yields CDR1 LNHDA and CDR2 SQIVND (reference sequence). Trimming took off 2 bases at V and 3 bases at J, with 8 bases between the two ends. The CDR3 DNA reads TGTGCCAGTAGTATATCACAGAGCTATAATTCACCCCTCCACTTT. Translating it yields CASSISQSYNSPLHF.

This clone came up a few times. CDR3 sequence (DNA): TGTGCCAGCAGCCCCTACAGTGTACAGTACTTC. It encodes CASSPYSVQYF. The chain joins TRBV5-8 to TRBJ2-7; D gene ambiguous. This CDR3 spans 11 amino acids. The V and J ends lost 4 bases and 10 bases respectively, with 12 bases between them. The germline V gene encodes CDR1 SGHTS and CDR2 YDEGEE.

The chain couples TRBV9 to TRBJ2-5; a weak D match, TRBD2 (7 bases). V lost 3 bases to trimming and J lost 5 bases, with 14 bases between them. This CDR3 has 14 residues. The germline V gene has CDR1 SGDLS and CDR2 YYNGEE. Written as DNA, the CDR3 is TGTGCCAGCAGCGCCCGGACGGGGGGCGAGACCCAGTACTTC. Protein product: CASSARTGGETQYF.

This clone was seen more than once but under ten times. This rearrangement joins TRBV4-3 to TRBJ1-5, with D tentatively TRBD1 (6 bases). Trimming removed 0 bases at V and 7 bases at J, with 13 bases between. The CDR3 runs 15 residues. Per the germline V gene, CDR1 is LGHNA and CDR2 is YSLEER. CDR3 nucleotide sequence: TGCGCCAGCAGCCAAGATTACGGGGGGGGCCAGCCCCAGCATTTT. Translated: CASSQDYGGGQPQHF.